This T cell receptor (beta chain) is from a study of cytomegalovirus exposure and HLA in healthy donors. Profiled with immunoSEQ multiplex PCR; TCRdb holds only in-frame clones, not every one. Here the sample spans 250,000 to 350,000 clones, approximately 88% being singletons. The CDR3 spans 19 residues. After removal of 2 bases from V and 6 bases from J, the junction contained 11 bases not matched to a gene. Per germline, CDR1 MNHNS and CDR2 SASEGT. Study observations and caveats: Cytomegalovirus association was assigned to about 150 TCR beta chains.

Regarding this clone: Its target is not known.

The sequenced sample was PBMCs. This receptor was obtained from a man aged 25 to 40 in good health and CMV-seronegative. V is TRBV6-1 and J is TRBJ1-6; 12 bases align to TRBD1. Here the CDR3 reads CASSELPGQGAPINSPLHF. The DNA of the CDR3 is TGTGCCAGCAGTGAATTACCGGGACAGGGGGCTCCCATTAATTCACCCCTCCACTTT.